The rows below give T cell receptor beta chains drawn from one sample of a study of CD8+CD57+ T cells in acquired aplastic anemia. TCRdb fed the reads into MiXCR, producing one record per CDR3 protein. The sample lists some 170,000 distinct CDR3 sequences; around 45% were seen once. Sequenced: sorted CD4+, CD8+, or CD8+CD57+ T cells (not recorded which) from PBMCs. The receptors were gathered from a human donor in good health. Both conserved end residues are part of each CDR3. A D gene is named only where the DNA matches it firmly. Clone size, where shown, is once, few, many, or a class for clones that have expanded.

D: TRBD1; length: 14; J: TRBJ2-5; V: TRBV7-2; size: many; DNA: TGTGCCAGCAGCCTTCGGACAGGGGCAGAGACCCAGTACTTC; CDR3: CASSLRTGAETQYF
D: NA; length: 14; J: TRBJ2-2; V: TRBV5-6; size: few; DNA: TGTGCCAGCAGCTTGGCCGGGAACACCGGGGAGCTGTCTTTT; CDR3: CASSLAGNTGELSF
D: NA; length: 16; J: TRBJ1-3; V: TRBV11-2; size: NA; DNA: TGTGCCAGCAGCTTAGGGTGGGGTCTCTCTGGAAACACCATATATTTT; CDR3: CASSLGWGLSGNTIYF
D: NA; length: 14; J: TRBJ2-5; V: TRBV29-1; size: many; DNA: TGCAGCGCTGGTGATGGGACCGGGGAACAGACCCAGTACTTC; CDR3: CSAGDGTGEQTQYF
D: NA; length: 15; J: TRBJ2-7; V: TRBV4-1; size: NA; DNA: TGCGCCAGCAGCCAAGGGGCCGGGGGTAGCGACGAGCAGTACTTC; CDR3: CASSQGAGGSDEQYF
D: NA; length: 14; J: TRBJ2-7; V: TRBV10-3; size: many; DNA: TGTGCCATCAGTGAGTCGGACAGAGCCTACGAGCAGTACTTC; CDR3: CAISESDRAYEQYF
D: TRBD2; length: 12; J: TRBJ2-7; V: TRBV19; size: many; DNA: TGTGCCAGTAGTGAGGGAGGGACCGAGCAGTACTTC; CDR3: CASSEGGTEQYF
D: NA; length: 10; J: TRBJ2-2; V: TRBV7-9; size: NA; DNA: TGTGCCATCATACTGGGGGAGCTGTTTTTT; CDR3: CAIILGELFF
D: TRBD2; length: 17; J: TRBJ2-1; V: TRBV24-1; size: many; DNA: TGTGCCACCAGTGATTTGGGGGGAGGGCCGGGATACAATGAGCAGTTCTTC; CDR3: CATSDLGGGPGYNEQFF
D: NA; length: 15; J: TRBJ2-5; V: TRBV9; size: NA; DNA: TGTGCCAGCAATCTGGGATCGATTAAGGGGGAGACCCAGTACTTC; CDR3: CASNLGSIKGETQYF
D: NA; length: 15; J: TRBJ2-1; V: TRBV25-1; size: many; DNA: TGTGCCAGCAGTGAATCAGGGCAGGTCTACAATGAGCAGTTCTTC; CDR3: CASSESGQVYNEQFF
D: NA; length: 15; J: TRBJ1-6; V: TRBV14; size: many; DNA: TGTGCCAGCAGCCAAGATGGGCAGGGCGGATCACCCCTCCACTTT; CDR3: CASSQDGQGGSPLHF
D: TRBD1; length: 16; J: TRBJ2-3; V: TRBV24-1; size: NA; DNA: TGTGCCACCGCGGCAGGGGGAGAGGTTGGTACAGATACGCAGTATTTT; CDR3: CATAAGGEVGTDTQYF
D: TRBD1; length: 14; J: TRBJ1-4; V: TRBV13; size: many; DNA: TGTGCCAGCAGAACCGGGACAGGCCGCGAAAAACTGTTTTTT; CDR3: CASRTGTGREKLFF
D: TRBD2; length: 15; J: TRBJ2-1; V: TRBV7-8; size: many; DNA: TGTGCCAGCAGCTTAGCGTCTGGACTAGCGACGTCTCGGTTCTTC; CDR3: CASSLASGLATSRFF
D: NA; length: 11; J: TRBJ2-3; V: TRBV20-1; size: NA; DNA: TGCAGTGCCCCGATATCAGATACGCAGTATTTT; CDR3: CSAPISDTQYF